Presented here are 27 T cell receptor beta chains from one specimen sequenced in a study of OX40 agonist ivuxolimab in advanced cancers. This table comes from immunoSEQ multiplex PCR, and its TCRdb copy is limited to in-frame clones, with some not included. The sample yields tens of thousands of clones, about nine tenths seen once. Sequences were derived from CD4+ or CD8+ T cells sorted from blood, sampled in a trial of the OX40 agonist ivuxolimab. These receptors came from an adult with an advanced solid tumor such as melanoma, head and neck, liver or kidney cancer.

V usage is TRBV7-9 and J usage is TRBJ2-1, with 9 nucleotides matching TRBD1. The CDR3 is 16 residues long. Per the germline V gene, CDR1 is SEHNR and CDR2 is FQNEAQ (reference sequence). V dropped 4 bases and J dropped 3; count of bases not matched to a gene: 7. Here the CDR3 reads CASSSPGQGIYNEQFF. The CDR3 region has the DNA TGTGCCAGCAGCTCACCGGGACAGGGAATCTACAATGAGCAGTTCTTC.

This clone was detected once. This rearrangement joins TRBV10-3 to TRBJ1-4, with 7 bases fitting TRBD1. The germline CDR1 and CDR2 sequences are ENHRY and SYGVKD. V was clipped by 3 bases and J by 5 bases; unmatched bases: 3. The CDR3 sequence is 14 residues long. Here the CDR3 DNA reads TGTGCCATCAGTGAAGGACAGGACAATGAAAAACTGTTTTTT. Residues: CAISEGQDNEKLFF.

V gene TRBV6-5 combines with J gene TRBJ1-4, with D perhaps matching TRBD1 (5 bases). Between the trimmed V and J ends, which lost 0 bases and 8 bases, there was a span of 16 bases. Germline CDR1 and CDR2: MNHEY and SVGAGI. This CDR3 is built from 16 residues. This chain's CDR3 is CASSYSWGRAREKLFF. Written as DNA, the CDR3 is TGTGCCAGCAGTTACTCCTGGGGCAGGGCAAGGGAAAAACTGTTTTTT.

This rearrangement joins TRBV7-3 to TRBJ1-1; D remains ambiguous. The CDR3 has 13 residues. V was shortened by 5 bases and J by 0 bases, with 7 bases between the two germline ends. CDR1 and CDR2 from the germline V gene are SGHTA and FQGTGA. Written as DNA, the CDR3 is TGTGCCAGCAGCAATCCGGTGAACACTGAAGCTTTCTTT. Translated: CASSNPVNTEAFF.

The rearrangement links TRBV28 to TRBJ2-5; 10 bases are a match to TRBD1. The CDR3 is 17 residues long. Per the germline V gene, CDR1 is MDHEN and CDR2 is SYDVKM. The J segment lost 2 bases and the V segment lost 5 bases, leaving 11 bases of the junction unmatched. The CDR3 sequence: CASSPIRQGAGQETQYF. CDR3 coding DNA: TGTGCCAGCAGTCCGATACGACAGGGGGCAGGTCAAGAGACCCAGTACTTC.

This clone showed up just once. The genes are TRBV7-9 and TRBJ1-3; 7 bases are a match to TRBD1. Germline trimming cut 5 bases from V and 4 bases from J; bases unmatched to any gene: 8. CDR1 is SEHNR and CDR2 is FQNEAQ in the germline V gene (reference sequence). CDR3 length equals 15 residues. CDR3 loop: CASSRTGDSGNTIYF. CDR3 in DNA: TGTGCCAGCAGCAGAACAGGGGACTCCGGAAACACCATATATTTT.

This chain connects TRBV28 to TRBJ1-5; the match to TRBD1 covers 9 bases. The CDR3 totals 19 residues. The V and J ends lost 5 bases and 2 bases, in that order; junction bases with no gene match: 16. Germline CDR1 MDHEN, CDR2 SYDVKM. The CDR3 DNA follows: TGTGCCAGCAGTGCACCCGGGACAGGGTATGTTGTCGGCAATCAGCCCCAGCATTTT. Protein product: CASSAPGTGYVVGNQPQHF.

V gene TRBV28 combines with J gene TRBJ2-3, with 7 bases identical to TRBD2. The CDR3 is 14 residues long. Germline V gives CDR1 MDHEN, CDR2 SYDVKM. V gave up 6 bases and J gave up 0 bases; unmatched junction bases: 3. The CDR3 coding sequence is TGTGCCAGCAGAGCGGGGTCTAGCACAGATACGCAGTATTTT. Protein product: CASRAGSSTDTQYF.

The chain carries TRBV10-3 and TRBJ2-1; TRBD2 matches 14 bases. With V trimmed by 6 bases and J by 8 bases, 6 bases remained unmatched. Germline loops: CDR1 ENHRY, CDR2 SYGVKD. This CDR3 spans 15 amino acids. In nucleotides, the CDR3 is TGTGCCATCAGCGCGGGACTAGCGGGAGCCCATGAGCAGTTCTTC. Its protein is CAISAGLAGAHEQFF.

The rearrangement uses TRBV6-1 and TRBJ2-2; D is unresolved. The germline V gene encodes CDR1 MNHNS and CDR2 SASEGT. The CDR3 is made up of 16 amino acids. V was cut by 2 bases and J by 0 bases, with 10 bases left in between. The CDR3 nucleotides read TGTGCCAGCAGTGAACAAGGCGGTACGAACACCGGGGAGCTGTTTTTT. Its translation is CASSEQGGTNTGELFF.

Only one count was recorded for this clone. The chain carries TRBV4-1 and TRBJ1-4; D is possibly TRBD1 (5 bases). The CDR3 sequence is 14 residues long. The V gene's germline CDR1 is MGHRA and CDR2 YSYEKL. Trimming cost V 4 bases and J 8 bases, with 14 bases left between them. This CDR3 is CASSRTGGSEKLFF. The CDR3 DNA sequence: TGCGCCAGCAGCCGAACCGGGGGGTCCGAAAAACTGTTTTTT.

CDR3 region: CASSRPLAGAVEQFF. The CDR3 coding sequence is TGTGCCAGCAGCCGACCGCTAGCGGGAGCCGTTGAGCAGTTCTTC. This chain uses TRBV11-2 with TRBJ2-1, with 10 bases fitting TRBD2. With V trimmed by 5 bases and J by 9 bases, 10 bases remained unmatched. The germline CDR1 and CDR2 sequences are SGHAT and FQNNGV. The CDR3 extends over 15 amino acids. Drawing the rest from reference TRBV11-2 and TRBJ2-1, the complete variable domain is EAGVAQSPRYKIIEKRQSVAFWCNPISGHATLYWYQQILGQGPKLLIQFQNNGVVDDSQLPKDRFSAERLKGVDSTLKIQPAKLEDSAVYLCASSRPLAGAVEQFFGPGTRLTVL.

This clone was counted a few times. J is TRBJ2-3 and V is TRBV6-1; 14 nucleotides align to TRBD2. Trimming took 8 bases from V and 3 from J; bases not matched to a gene: 1. CDR1 and CDR2 from the germline V gene are MNHNS and SASEGT. The CDR3 is 14 residues long. DNA of the CDR3: TGTGCCAGCCGGACTAGCGGGGGGACAGATACGCAGTATTTT. Amino acids: CASRTSGGTDTQYF.

The rearrangement uses TRBV28 and TRBJ2-5; TRBD2 matches at 10 bases. The length of the CDR3 is 17 residues. CDR1 and CDR2 (germline): MDHEN, SYDVKM. Trimming removed 6 bases from V and 1 base from J; junction bases left unmatched: 11. CDR3 DNA sequence: TGTGCCAGCAGCTCCGGGACTAGCGTAACCATCCAAGAGACCCAGTACTTC. Translating it yields CASSSGTSVTIQETQYF.

The J gene is TRBJ2-5, the V gene TRBV6-5; D is undetermined. Trimming removed 2 bases at V and 5 bases at J, with 9 bases between. The CDR3 consists of 13 residues. Germline CDR1 is MNHEY and CDR2 is SVGAGI. The CDR3 spells CASSYRAGETQYF. The CDR3 nucleotides are TGTGCCAGCAGTTACAGGGCCGGGGAGACCCAGTACTTC.

The chain has TRBV7-9 and TRBJ1-1; 9 bases match TRBD1. This CDR3 is 15 amino acids long. The germline V gene has CDR1 SEHNR and CDR2 FQNEAQ (reference sequence). J lost 4 bases, V lost 2 bases, and 5 bases had no gene match. The CDR3 loop reads CASSLRGTGTTEAFF. The CDR3 nucleotides are TGTGCCAGCAGCTTAAGGGGGACAGGGACCACTGAAGCTTTCTTT.

The chain links TRBV4-1 to TRBJ2-3; D possibly corresponds to TRBD2 (6 bases). The CDR3 totals 16 residues. Germline loops: CDR1 MGHRA, CDR2 YSYEKL. Trimming left V 1 base short and J 7 bases short, with 18 bases between. As DNA, the CDR3 is TGCGCCAGCAGCCAAGGGGGACTTCAAGAGAGTTATACGCAGTATTTT. It translates to CASSQGGLQESYTQYF.

The chain has TRBV28 and TRBJ2-6; D unclear. The CDR3 is made up of 17 amino acids. V was clipped by 6 bases and J by 0 bases, with 15 bases between them. Germline CDR1 MDHEN, CDR2 SYDVKM. CDR3 in DNA: TGTGCCAGCAGAGTTCGGACGGAACACTCTGGGGCCAACGTCCTGACTTTC. It yields the protein CASRVRTEHSGANVLTF.

The chain links TRBV7-9 to TRBJ2-5; unclear D gene. Trimming pared 3 bases from V and 4 bases from J, leaving 3 bases between. This CDR3 is built from 11 residues. CDR1 and CDR2 (germline): SEHNR, FQNEAQ (reference sequence). This CDR3 is CASSFTETQYF. The CDR3 nucleotides are TGTGCCAGCAGCTTCACAGAGACCCAGTACTTC.

The V gene is TRBV30, the J gene TRBJ2-1; tentatively, D is TRBD1 (5 bases). From germline, CDR1 is GTSNPN and CDR2 SVGIG (reference sequence). V lost 2 bases and J lost 9, with 17 bases in between. The CDR3 spans 14 residues. The CDR3 region is CAWSRGLSGTEQFF. DNA for the CDR3: TGTGCCTGGAGTAGGGGTTTGTCGGGTACTGAGCAGTTCTTC.

The J gene is TRBJ2-5, the V gene TRBV11-3; TRBD2 agrees at 9 bases. Germline assignment: CDR1 SGHNT and CDR2 YENEEA. The CDR3 is made up of 16 amino acids. The junction had 3 bases not matched to a gene; V was cut back by 1 base and J by 0 bases. The CDR3 DNA follows: TGTGCCAGCAGCTTAGGGCTAGCGGGGTACCAAGAGACCCAGTACTTC. Translating gives CASSLGLAGYQETQYF.

The chain recombines TRBV29-1 with TRBJ2-6, with D maybe TRBD2 (6 bases). The CDR3 runs to 15 residues. V gave up 1 base and J gave up 3 bases, with 10 bases separating them. Looked up from germline, CDR1 is SQVTM and CDR2 is ANQGSEA. CDR3 DNA sequence: TGCAGCGTTGAAGGGGGGGATTATGGGGCCAACGTCCTGACTTTC. Translation: CSVEGGDYGANVLTF.

This clone was found once. Written as DNA, the CDR3 is TGTGCCAGCAGTGCCCTAAGCGGGAGATCGGGCGAGCAGTACTTC. Amino acid sequence: CASSALSGRSGEQYF. This chain uses TRBV27 with TRBJ2-7, with TRBD2 matching over 8 bases. Germline lookup yields CDR1 MNHEY and CDR2 SMNVEV (reference sequence). Trimming at V came to 5 bases and at J to 6 bases, leaving 12 bases not matched to a gene. The CDR3 covers 15 residues.

This rearrangement joins TRBV2 to TRBJ2-5; 8 bases match TRBD2. Germline V lookup: CDR1 SNHLY, CDR2 FYNNEI. This CDR3 is built from 15 residues. With V trimmed by 7 bases and J by 2 bases, 9 bases remained unmatched. The CDR3 reads CASNDGLAGQETQYF. The CDR3 coding sequence is TGTGCCAGCAACGATGGGCTAGCGGGTCAAGAGACCCAGTACTTC.

The CDR3 reads CASGKQTSGPYNEQFF. The CDR3 DNA reads TGTGCCAGCGGGAAGCAGACTAGCGGACCCTACAATGAGCAGTTCTTC. V and J are TRBV28 and TRBJ2-1; 9 positions match TRBD2. Unmatched junction bases numbered 10, after V lost 8 bases and J lost 2 bases. The CDR3 length is 16 residues. Germline lookup yields CDR1 MDHEN and CDR2 SYDVKM.

The chain joins TRBV30 to TRBJ2-5; 10 bases line up with TRBD2. V shed 3 bases, J shed 6 bases, and the junction held 4 bases outside the gene matches. The germline CDR1 and CDR2 sequences are GTSNPN and SVGIG (reference sequence). CDR3 length equals 13 residues. The CDR3 is CAWRTSGMKTQYF. CDR3 sequence (DNA): TGTGCCTGGAGAACTAGCGGGATGAAGACCCAGTACTTC.

The chain carries TRBV14 and TRBJ2-3; the D gene is possibly TRBD1 (6 bases). The germline CDR1 and CDR2 sequences are SGHDN and FVKESK. V was clipped by 1 base and J by 5 bases, with 10 bases between them. The CDR3 is 14 amino acids. In DNA form, the CDR3 reads TGTGCCAGCAGCCAAGCGCTAGGGGGAGATACGCAGTATTTT. Protein: CASSQALGGDTQYF.